Sequencing of this TCR beta chain was carried out in a study of OX40 agonist ivuxolimab in advanced cancers. In the study overall: Every patient in dose escalation had hepatocellular carcinoma, melanoma, renal cell or head and neck cancer.

A note on this clone: Its antigen remains unidentified.

Germline V gene lookup returns CDR1 MRHNA and CDR2 SNTAGT. The CDR3 spans 14 residues. The ends were cut back, 10 bases at V and 2 bases at J, with 15 bases in the middle. Method: immunoSEQ multiplex PCR; TCRdb's copy keeps in-frame clones and lacks some. The repertoire holds 40,000 to 45,000 clones, with 80% as singletons. Findings of the study overall: Clones of CD4+ and CD8+ blood T cells grew by week 6 at doses of 0.1 to 3.0 mg/kg.

The V call is TRBV6-4, the J call TRBJ1-5; D might be TRBD1 (5 bases). The receptor's source is an adult with an advanced solid tumor such as melanoma, head and neck, liver or kidney cancer. The sample consisted of CD4+ or CD8+ T cells sorted from blood, taken in a trial of the OX40 agonist ivuxolimab. The CDR3 loop reads CATTTGTRNQPQHF. CDR3 nucleotide sequence: TGTGCCACTACAACGGGGACCCGCAATCAGCCCCAGCATTTT.